Presented here are 25 T cell receptor beta chains from one specimen sequenced in a study of blood T cell repertoires in COVID-19 (dated by TCRdb to between 2020 and 2021). Libraries came from the immunoSEQ multiplex PCR assay. TCRdb's version of the immuneACCESS table is confined to in-frame rearrangements and falls short of the full clone set. An unresolved V gene accounts for under half of the shortfall where checked; the remainder is of unknown origin. The sample contains approximately 250,000 clones, approximately 79% of them found a single time. Over 4% of the sample goes to the ten largest clones. Input material: PBMCs or T cells enriched from blood (not recorded which). The receptors were sampled from a man younger than 40 with acute COVID-19.

The chain carries TRBV4-3 and TRBJ1-1; D unresolved. CDR3 size: 15 residues. Trimming shortened V by 0 bases and J by 0 bases, and 8 bases separated the two germline ends. Germline V gene sequence: CDR1 LGHNA, CDR2 YSLEER. The CDR3 DNA follows: TGCGCCAGCAGCCAAGAAGAACTCATGAACACTGAAGCTTTCTTT. Protein product: CASSQEELMNTEAFF.

This clone was counted a few times. The rearrangement uses TRBV11-2 and TRBJ2-2; 12 bases align to TRBD2. Germline V gene sequence: CDR1 SGHAT, CDR2 FQNNGV. V was pared by 8 bases and J by 4 bases, with 8 bases of the junction left unmatched. The CDR3 is 16 amino acids. The CDR3 bases are TGTGCCAGCTACCCCAGACTAGCGGGGGTCACCGGGGAGCTGTTTTTT. It is translated as CASYPRLAGVTGELFF. Full variable domain (outside the CDR3, taken from reference TRBV11-2 and TRBJ2-2): EAGVAQSPRYKIIEKRQSVAFWCNPISGHATLYWYQQILGQGPKLLIQFQNNGVVDDSQLPKDRFSAERLKGVDSTLKIQPAKLEDSAVYLCASYPRLAGVTGELFFGEGSRLTVL.

This clone showed up just a few times. The rearrangement joins TRBV18 to TRBJ1-5, with TRBD1 matching over 7 bases. Germline-derived CDR1 and CDR2 are KGHSH and LQKENI. The junction had 8 bases not matched to a gene; V was cut back by 0 bases and J by 0 bases. The CDR3 runs to 18 residues. CDR3 protein: CASSPPYRGNHSNQPQHF. The CDR3 coding sequence is TGTGCCAGCTCACCACCATACAGGGGAAACCATAGCAATCAGCCCCAGCATTTT.

The chain recombines TRBV21-1 with TRBJ2-4; TRBD2, the D gene given by the table, was not confirmed from the DNA. TRBV21-1 is flagged as a pseudogene. The CDR3 covers 19 residues. Here the CDR3 DNA reads TGTGCCAGCAGCAACGAGGCGAGTAGCGGGGGGGCGCATGGAAACATTCAGTACTTC. This codes for CASSNEASSGGAHGNIQYF.

The chain carries TRBV5-4 and TRBJ1-1; 8 bases map to TRBD1. V dropped 5 bases and J dropped 2; count of bases not matched to a gene: 5. The CDR3 extends over 14 amino acids. In germline, CDR1 is SGHNT, CDR2 YYREEE (reference sequence). CDR3 residues: CASRLPGGNTEAFF. The CDR3 DNA sequence: TGTGCCAGCAGATTACCAGGGGGCAACACTGAAGCTTTCTTT.

As for this clone: One end of the junction fails to match germline, which may point to a read error. V and J are TRBV5-1 and TRBJ2-3, with a weak D call TRBD1 (5 bases). Germline values: CDR1 SGHRS, CDR2 YFSETQ. The CDR3 runs 15 residues. The CDR3, as DNA: TGTGCCAGCAGCTTCCGTGGGGCCGACACAGATACGCAGTATTTT. Translation gives CASSFRGADTDTQYF.

The chain uses TRBV6-5 and TRBJ1-6, with TRBD1 as a possible D gene (5 bases). The germline V gene encodes CDR1 MNHEY and CDR2 SVGAGI. The CDR3 is 15 amino acids. V was clipped by 7 bases and J by 4 bases, with 14 bases between them. For the CDR3, the DNA is TGTGCCAGCACTGTCCAGGGTTTGTATAATTCACCCCTCCACTTT. It translates to CASTVQGLYNSPLHF.

Notes on this clone: Within the sample, other DNA sequences also encode this same CDR3. The J gene is TRBJ2-5, the V gene TRBV29-1; D call uncertain. The ends were cut back, 4 bases at V and 3 bases at J, with 6 bases in the middle. From germline, CDR1 is SQVTM and CDR2 ANQGSEA. This CDR3 has 11 amino acids. The CDR3 here is CSVGREETQYF. For the CDR3, the DNA is TGCAGCGTTGGCCGAGAAGAGACCCAGTACTTC.

This chain links TRBV2 with TRBJ2-1; D is ambiguous. Germline V gene lookup returns CDR1 SNHLY and CDR2 FYNNEI. The CDR3 totals 14 residues. Trimming removed 7 bases at V and 1 base at J, with 11 bases between. The CDR3 here is CASKVTLSYNEQFF. CDR3 DNA sequence: TGTGCCAGCAAAGTGACTTTGTCCTACAATGAGCAGTTCTTC.

The genes are TRBV14 and TRBJ1-4; D uncertain. Germline loops: CDR1 SGHDN, CDR2 FVKESK. Trimming removed 0 bases from V and 4 bases from J, with 12 bases in between. CDR3 size: 16 residues. CDR3 coding DNA: TGTGCCAGCAGCCAAGATCAGGCGGGAGGTAATGAAAAACTGTTTTTT. This translates into CASSQDQAGGNEKLFF.

This chain uses TRBV11-2 with TRBJ2-1; D is perhaps TRBD2 (6 bases). Trimming took off 5 bases at V and 0 bases at J, with 14 bases between the two ends. This CDR3 is built from 16 residues. Germline assignment: CDR1 SGHAT and CDR2 FQNNGV. This chain's CDR3 is CASSPTRGSSYNEQFF. DNA for the CDR3: TGTGCCAGCAGCCCGACTAGGGGTAGCTCCTACAATGAGCAGTTCTTC.

This chain links TRBV7-9 with TRBJ2-3, with a possible D match to TRBD1 (7 bases). This CDR3 spans 16 amino acids. Germline V gives CDR1 SEHNR, CDR2 FQNEAQ (reference sequence). V lost 8 bases and J lost 3, with 21 bases in between. CDR3: CASSTPAQGGTDTQYF. For the CDR3, the DNA is TGTGCCAGCTCTACACCGGCGCAGGGGGGTACAGATACGCAGTATTTT.

The chain employs TRBV10-3 and TRBJ2-6, with D hard to call. The CDR3 is 16 residues long. Germline V gene sequence: CDR1 ENHRY, CDR2 SYGVKD. The ends were cut back, 0 bases at V and 0 bases at J, with 6 bases in the middle. Here the CDR3 DNA reads TGTGCCATCAGTGAGTCGGGCCTCTCTGGGGCCAACGTCCTGACTTTC. It specifies CAISESGLSGANVLTF.

The chain links TRBV24-1 to TRBJ2-5; 7 bases are a match to TRBD2. V was clipped by 0 bases and J by 5 bases; unmatched bases: 8. Germline CDR1 reads KGHDR; CDR2 reads SFDVKD. The CDR3 contains 16 residues. The DNA of the CDR3 is TGTGCCACCAGTGATTTGCATCCGGTGCGGGGGGAGACCCAGTACTTC. Its translation: CATSDLHPVRGETQYF.

CDR3 sequence: CASSIVAGTEAFF. In nucleotides, the CDR3 is TGTGCCAGTAGTATAGTTGCAGGTACTGAAGCTTTCTTT. This sequence joins TRBV19 and TRBJ1-1; D is ambiguous. Trimming removed 1 base at V and 5 bases at J, with 8 bases between. The CDR3 extends over 13 amino acids. CDR1 LNHDA and CDR2 SQIVND come from the germline V gene (reference sequence).

The chain employs TRBV5-1 and TRBJ2-3; 7 positions agree with TRBD1. Germline trimming cut 4 bases from V and 5 bases from J; bases unmatched to any gene: 10. The CDR3 covers 15 residues. Germline V CDR1 and CDR2: SGHRS, YFSETQ. This chain's CDR3 is CASSGPGQSIDTQYF. DNA for the CDR3: TGCGCCAGCAGCGGGCCGGGACAGTCGATAGATACGCAGTATTTT. Complete variable domain (other parts from reference TRBV5-1 and TRBJ2-3): KAGVTQTPRYLIKTRGQQVTLSCSPISGHRSVSWYQQTPGQGLQFLFEYFSETQRNKGNFPGRFSGRQFSNSRSEMNVSTLELGDSALYLCASSGPGQSIDTQYFGPGTRLTVL.

The chain combines TRBV27 with TRBJ2-1; 7 bases align to TRBD1. The CDR3 covers 15 residues. CDR1 and CDR2 from the germline V gene are MNHEY and SMNVEV (reference sequence). The J segment lost 1 base and the V segment lost 5 bases, leaving 5 bases of the junction unmatched. The CDR3 protein is CASSAPGQSYNEQFF. The CDR3 region has the DNA TGTGCCAGCAGTGCACCGGGACAGTCCTACAATGAGCAGTTCTTC.

Turning to this clone: At the DNA level, this CDR3 is encoded by other sequences in the same sample as well. This chain connects TRBV19 to TRBJ2-1, with D possibly being TRBD1 (5 bases). Germline assignment: CDR1 LNHDA and CDR2 SQIVND (reference sequence). Trimming took 2 bases from V and 6 from J, leaving 5 bases between them. The CDR3 runs 12 residues. CDR3 DNA: TGTGCCAGTAGTATACAGGGCAATGAGCAGTTCTTC. Translating gives CASSIQGNEQFF.

This rearrangement joins TRBV6-5 to TRBJ1-4, with 7 nucleotides matching TRBD1. This CDR3 contains 14 residues. From germline, CDR1 is MNHEY and CDR2 SVGAGI. Trimming took 7 bases from V and 2 from J; bases not matched to a gene: 4. The CDR3 spells CASTNRGTNEKLFF. The DNA of the CDR3 is TGTGCCAGCACCAACAGGGGCACTAATGAAAAACTGTTTTTT.

This clone was seen once. The J gene is TRBJ2-4, the V gene TRBV11-2, with 10 nucleotides matching TRBD2. The junction had 4 bases not matched to a gene; V was cut back by 1 base and J by 4 bases. The length of the CDR3 is 16 residues. The germline V gene has CDR1 SGHAT and CDR2 FQNNGV. CDR3: CASSLALAGAKNIQYF. The DNA of the CDR3 is TGTGCCAGCAGCTTAGCCCTAGCGGGGGCGAAAAACATTCAGTACTTC.

This clone was seen many times. The rearrangement links TRBV6-5 to TRBJ1-1; D gene unclear. The CDR3 is 14 residues long. V lost 8 bases, J lost 2 bases, and 15 bases lay in between. Germline V gene data show CDR1 as MNHEY and CDR2 as SVGAGI. The CDR3 bases are TGTGCCAGCCCCGCGGCTCGGGGAAACACTGAAGCTTTCTTT. Translated, it gives CASPAARGNTEAFF.

The chain employs TRBV14 and TRBJ2-5, with 7 bases identical to TRBD1. J gave up 1 base and V 0 bases, and 5 bases lay outside the gene matches. CDR3 length: 16 residues. CDR1 and CDR2 (germline): SGHDN, FVKESK. The CDR3 DNA reads TGTGCCAGCAGCCAAGACACAGGGGCGTCCCAAGAGACCCAGTACTTC. Encoded protein: CASSQDTGASQETQYF. The full variable domain, with the rest looked up from reference TRBV14 and TRBJ2-5, is EAGVTQFPSHSVIEKGQTVTLRCDPISGHDNLYWYRRVMGKEIKFLLHFVKESKQDESGMPNNRFLAERTGGTYSTLKVQPAELEDSGVYFCASSQDTGASQETQYFGPGTRLLVL.

The rearrangement joins TRBV28 to TRBJ2-2, with D perhaps matching TRBD2 (7 bases). Trimming removed 1 base at V and 5 bases at J, with 11 bases between. The germline V gene encodes CDR1 MDHEN and CDR2 SYDVKM. This CDR3 region has 15 residues. The CDR3 loop reads CASSLSGGYTGELFF. The CDR3 DNA follows: TGTGCCAGCAGTTTATCGGGGGGCTATACCGGGGAGCTGTTTTTT.

This rearrangement joins TRBV4-2 to TRBJ1-1, with D possibly matching TRBD1 (5 bases). Germline loops: CDR1 LGHNA, CDR2 YNFKEQ. This CDR3 contains 12 residues. Trimming cost V 7 bases and J 1 base, with 7 bases left between them. In nucleotides, the CDR3 is TGTGCCAGCACGGGGGGGAACACTGAAGCTTTCTTT. It yields the protein CASTGGNTEAFF.

This clone was seen a handful of times. The chain carries TRBV12-3 or TRBV12-4 and TRBJ2-5, with 8 nucleotides matching TRBD2. This CDR3 comprises 13 residues. The ends lost 5 bases at V and 5 bases at J; junction bases unmatched: 4. The CDR3 loop is CASSLTSVETQYF. The CDR3 bases are TGTGCCAGCAGTCTGACTAGCGTGGAGACCCAGTACTTC.